A single count supports the clone carrying this T cell receptor (beta chain). Its target is not known. Genes and germline come from the mouse. The data originate from a study of tissue T cells after allogeneic stem cell transplantation. General observations from the study: Some tissue clones might be persisting host cells; their alloreactivity or antigen specificity was not determined. Few T cell clones were shared across patients, but motif clusters showed tissue-specific shared signatures.

Time point noted: mouse harvest day 14 after allogeneic transplant. Each mouse received 10^7 T-cell-depleted marrow cells plus 10^6 splenic CD5+ T cells by tail vein. Tissues came from B6→BALB/c major-mismatch GVHD mice at day 7 or 14. Survey-depth TCRbeta CDR3 sequencing reported V/J genes and productive frequencies. Produced via immunoSEQ multiplex PCR; TCRdb's table is partial and in-frame only. The table shows about 2,000 clones, with under 55% occurring only once. This receptor was taken from a female BALB/c mouse given C57BL/6 T cells with graft-versus-host disease after an allogeneic hematopoietic cell transplant. The sequencing sample was made of lymph node tissue.

Partial CDR3 DNA: TGTGCCAGCAGTGGGACAGAAGACACCCAGTAC. Translating it yields CASSGTEDTQY. The whole CDR3 sequence is CASSGTEDTQYF. V gene TRBV26 combines with J gene TRBJ2-5, with 7 bases fitting TRBD1. The read finishes 1 residue shy of the CDR3 end, and the germline J gene is used to complete it. The V gene's germline CDR1 is KGHPV and CDR2 FQNQEV (reference sequence). With V trimmed by 5 bases and J by 4 bases, 0 bases remained unmatched. This CDR3 is 12 amino acids long.